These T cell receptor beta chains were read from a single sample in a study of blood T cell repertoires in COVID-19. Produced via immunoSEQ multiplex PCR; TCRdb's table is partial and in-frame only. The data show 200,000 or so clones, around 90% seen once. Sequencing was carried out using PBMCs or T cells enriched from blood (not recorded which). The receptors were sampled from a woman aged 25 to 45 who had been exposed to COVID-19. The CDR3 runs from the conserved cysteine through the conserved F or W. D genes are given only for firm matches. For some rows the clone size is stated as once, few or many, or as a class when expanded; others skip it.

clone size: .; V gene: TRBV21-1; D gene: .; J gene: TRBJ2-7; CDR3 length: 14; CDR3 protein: CASSKGQGIYEQYF; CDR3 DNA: TGTGCCAGCAGCAAGGGACAGGGTATCTACGAGCAGTACTTC
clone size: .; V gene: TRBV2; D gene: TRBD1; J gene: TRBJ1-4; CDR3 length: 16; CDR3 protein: CASSEDRFGANEKLFF; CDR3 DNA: TGTGCCAGCAGCGAGGACAGGTTCGGGGCTAATGAAAAACTGTTTTTT
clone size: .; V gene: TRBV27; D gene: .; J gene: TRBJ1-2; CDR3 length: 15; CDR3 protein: CASTPFPDSSYGYTF; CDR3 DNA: TGTGCCAGCACCCCATTCCCGGACAGCTCGTATGGCTACACCTTC
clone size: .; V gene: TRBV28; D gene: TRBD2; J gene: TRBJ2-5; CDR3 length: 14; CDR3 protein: CATSGGALQETQYF; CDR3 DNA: TGTGCCACCTCGGGGGGGGCCTTACAAGAGACCCAGTACTTC
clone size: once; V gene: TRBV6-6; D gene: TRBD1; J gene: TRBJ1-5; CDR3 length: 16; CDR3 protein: CASNNKGQGGNQPQHF; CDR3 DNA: TGTGCCAGCAATAACAAGGGACAGGGAGGCAATCAGCCCCAGCATTTT
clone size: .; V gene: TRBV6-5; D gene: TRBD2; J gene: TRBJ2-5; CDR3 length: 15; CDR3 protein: CASSQLAGAEETQYF; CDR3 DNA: TGTGCCAGCAGCCAATTAGCGGGAGCGGAGGAGACCCAGTACTTC
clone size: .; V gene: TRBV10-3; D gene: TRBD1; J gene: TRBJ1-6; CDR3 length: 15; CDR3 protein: CAISRQGLNNSPLHF; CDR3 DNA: TGTGCCATCAGCCGACAGGGGTTGAATAATTCACCCCTCCACTTT
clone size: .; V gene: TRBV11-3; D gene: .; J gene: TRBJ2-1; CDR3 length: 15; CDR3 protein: CASSTRQGGGNEQFF; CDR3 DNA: TGTGCCAGCAGCACCCGACAGGGAGGAGGGAATGAGCAGTTCTTC
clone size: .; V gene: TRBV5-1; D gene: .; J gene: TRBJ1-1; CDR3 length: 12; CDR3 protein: CASSLAAGAAFF; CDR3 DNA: TGCGCCAGCAGCTTGGCCGCAGGGGCAGCTTTCTTT
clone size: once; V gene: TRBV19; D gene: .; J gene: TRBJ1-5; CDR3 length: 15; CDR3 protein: CATGYRAYSNQPQHF; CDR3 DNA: TGTGCCACCGGATACAGGGCATATAGCAATCAGCCCCAGCATTTT
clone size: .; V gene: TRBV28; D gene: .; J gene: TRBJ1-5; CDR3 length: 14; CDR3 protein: CASSQGQSNQPQHF; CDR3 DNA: TGTGCCAGCAGTCAAGGACAGAGCAATCAGCCCCAGCATTTT
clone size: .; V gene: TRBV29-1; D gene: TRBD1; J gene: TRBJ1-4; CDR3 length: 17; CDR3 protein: CSIQGTGGGGSNEKLFF; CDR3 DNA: TGCAGCATACAGGGGACAGGGGGCGGCGGATCCAATGAAAAACTGTTTTTT
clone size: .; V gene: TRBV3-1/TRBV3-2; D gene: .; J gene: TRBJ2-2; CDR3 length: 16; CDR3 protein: CASSQDMGGGAGELFF; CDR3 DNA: TGTGCCAGCAGCCAAGATATGGGAGGAGGGGCCGGGGAGCTGTTTTTT
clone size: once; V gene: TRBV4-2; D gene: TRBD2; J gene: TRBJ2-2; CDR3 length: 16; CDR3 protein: CASSQYSGSNTGELFF; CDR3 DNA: TGTGCCAGCAGCCAATATAGCGGGAGTAACACCGGGGAGCTGTTTTTT
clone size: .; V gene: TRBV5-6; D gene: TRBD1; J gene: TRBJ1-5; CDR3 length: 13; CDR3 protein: CASSLDRGSPQHF; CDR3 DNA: TGTGCCAGCAGCCTGGACAGGGGGTCACCCCAGCATTTT
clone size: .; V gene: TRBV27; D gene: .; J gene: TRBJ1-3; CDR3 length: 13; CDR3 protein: CASSPRTGNTIYF; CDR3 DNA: TGTGCCAGCAGTCCCAGGACTGGAAACACCATATATTTT
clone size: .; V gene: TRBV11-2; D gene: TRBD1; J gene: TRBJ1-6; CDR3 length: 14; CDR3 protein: CASSPGQGNSPLHF; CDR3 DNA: TGTGCCAGCAGCCCGGGACAGGGGAATTCACCCCTCCACTTT
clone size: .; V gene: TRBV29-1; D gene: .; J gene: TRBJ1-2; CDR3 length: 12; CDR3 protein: CSVDRTYYGYTF; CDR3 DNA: TGCAGCGTTGACAGAACCTACTATGGCTACACCTTC
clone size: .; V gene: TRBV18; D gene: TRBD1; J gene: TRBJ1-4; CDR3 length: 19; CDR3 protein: CASSPGLGTGPFDNEKLFF; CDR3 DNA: TGTGCCAGCTCTCCAGGGTTGGGGACAGGGCCCTTCGATAATGAAAAACTGTTTTTT
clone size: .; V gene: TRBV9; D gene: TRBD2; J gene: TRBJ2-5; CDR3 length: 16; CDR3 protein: CASSAGRTVGQETQYF; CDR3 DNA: TGTGCCAGCAGCGCCGGGAGGACGGTGGGCCAAGAGACCCAGTACTTC
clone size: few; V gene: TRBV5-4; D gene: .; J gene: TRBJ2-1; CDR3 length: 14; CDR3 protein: CASSYIGSGSEQFF; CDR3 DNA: TGTGCCAGCAGCTATATTGGGTCGGGGAGTGAGCAGTTCTTC
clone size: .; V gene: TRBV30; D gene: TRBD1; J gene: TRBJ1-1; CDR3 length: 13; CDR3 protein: CAWNRGTGTEAFF; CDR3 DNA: TGTGCCTGGAACAGGGGGACGGGGACTGAAGCTTTCTTT
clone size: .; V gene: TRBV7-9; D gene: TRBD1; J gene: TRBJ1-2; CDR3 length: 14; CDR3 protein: CASSSRQGNYGYTF; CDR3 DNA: TGTGCCAGCAGCTCGCGACAGGGGAACTATGGCTACACCTTC
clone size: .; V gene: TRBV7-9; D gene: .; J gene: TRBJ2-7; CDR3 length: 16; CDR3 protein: CASSLGDIYFPYEQYF; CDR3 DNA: TGTGCCAGCAGCTTAGGGGACATCTATTTTCCCTACGAGCAGTACTTC
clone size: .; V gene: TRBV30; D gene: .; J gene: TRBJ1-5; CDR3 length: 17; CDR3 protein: CAWSVRWGGGSNQPQHF; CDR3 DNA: TGTGCCTGGAGTGTTCGGTGGGGCGGCGGTAGCAATCAGCCCCAGCATTTT
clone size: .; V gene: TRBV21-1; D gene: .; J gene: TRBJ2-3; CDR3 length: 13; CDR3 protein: CATLERCTDTQYF; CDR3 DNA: TGTGCCACCTTAGAGCGGTGCACAGATACGCAGTATTTT
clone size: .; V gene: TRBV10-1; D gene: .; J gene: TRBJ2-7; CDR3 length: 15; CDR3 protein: CASSPVGAEAYEQYF; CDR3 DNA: TGCGCCAGCAGCCCAGTGGGGGCCGAGGCCTACGAGCAGTACTTC
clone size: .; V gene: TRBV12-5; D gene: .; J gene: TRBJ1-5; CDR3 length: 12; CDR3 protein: CASGLRNQPQHF; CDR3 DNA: TGTGCTAGTGGTTTGCGGAATCAGCCCCAGCATTTT
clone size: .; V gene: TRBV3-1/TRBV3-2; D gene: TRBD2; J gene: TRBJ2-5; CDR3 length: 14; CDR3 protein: CASSQPGLAETQYF; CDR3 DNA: TGTGCCAGCAGCCAACCAGGACTAGCTGAGACCCAGTACTTC
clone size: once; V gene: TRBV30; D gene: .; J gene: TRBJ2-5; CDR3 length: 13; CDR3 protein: CARRGSGVETQYF; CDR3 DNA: TGTGCCCGGCGAGGATCGGGAGTGGAGACCCAGTACTTC
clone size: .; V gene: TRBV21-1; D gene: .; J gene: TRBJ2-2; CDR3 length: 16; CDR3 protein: CASTFTSGRDTGELFF; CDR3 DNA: TGTGCCAGCACCTTTACTAGCGGGAGGGACACCGGGGAGCTGTTTTTT
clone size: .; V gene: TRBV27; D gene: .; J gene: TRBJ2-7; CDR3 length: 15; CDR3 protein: CASSSRGSFSYEQYF; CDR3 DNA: TGTGCCAGCAGTTCCCGGGGGTCGTTCTCCTACGAGCAGTACTTC
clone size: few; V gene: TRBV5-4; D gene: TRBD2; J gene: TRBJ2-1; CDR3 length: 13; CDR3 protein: CASSPGTINEQFF; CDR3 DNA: TGTGCCAGCAGCCCCGGGACTATCAATGAGCAGTTCTTC
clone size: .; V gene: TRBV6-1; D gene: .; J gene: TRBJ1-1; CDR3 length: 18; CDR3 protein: CASSVAQGPVDVNTEAFF; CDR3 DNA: TGTGCCAGCAGTGTGGCACAGGGCCCTGTTGATGTGAACACTGAAGCTTTCTTT
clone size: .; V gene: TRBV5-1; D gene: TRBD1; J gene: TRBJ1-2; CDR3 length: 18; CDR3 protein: CASSVGVGTGLKLGGYTF; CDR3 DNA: TGCGCCAGCAGCGTAGGGGTCGGGACAGGGCTCAAGTTGGGTGGCTACACCTTC
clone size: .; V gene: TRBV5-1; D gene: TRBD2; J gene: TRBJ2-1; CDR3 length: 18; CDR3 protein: CASSGLGAGLADYNEQFF; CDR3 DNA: TGCGCCAGCAGCGGGCTGGGAGCGGGGCTAGCGGATTACAATGAGCAGTTCTTC
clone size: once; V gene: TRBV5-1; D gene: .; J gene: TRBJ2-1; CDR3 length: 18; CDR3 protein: CASSLGPVTGYSYNEQFF; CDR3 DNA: TGCGCCAGCAGCTTGGGACCGGTAACAGGGTACTCCTACAATGAGCAGTTCTTC
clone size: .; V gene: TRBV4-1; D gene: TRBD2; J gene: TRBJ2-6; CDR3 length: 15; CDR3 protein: CASTGGDSGANVLTF; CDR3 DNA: TGCGCCAGCACCGGGGGGGATTCTGGGGCCAACGTCCTGACTTTC
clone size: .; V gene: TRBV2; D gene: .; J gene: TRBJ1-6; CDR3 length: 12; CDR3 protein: CAIREPNSPLHF; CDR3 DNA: TGTGCCATCCGGGAACCTAATTCACCCCTCCACTTT
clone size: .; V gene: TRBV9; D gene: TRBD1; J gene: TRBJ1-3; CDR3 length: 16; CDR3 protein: CASSEGQASSGNTIYF; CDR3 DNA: TGTGCCAGCAGCGAGGGACAGGCAAGCTCTGGAAACACCATATATTTT
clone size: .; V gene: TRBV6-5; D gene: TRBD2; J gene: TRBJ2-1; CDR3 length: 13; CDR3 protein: CASSWDYYNEQFF; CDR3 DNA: TGTGCCAGCTCATGGGACTACTACAATGAGCAGTTCTTC
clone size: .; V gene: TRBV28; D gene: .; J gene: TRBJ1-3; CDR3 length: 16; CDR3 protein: CASSLRGTSFGNTIYF; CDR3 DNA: TGTGCCAGCAGTTTAAGGGGGACGAGCTTTGGAAACACCATATATTTT
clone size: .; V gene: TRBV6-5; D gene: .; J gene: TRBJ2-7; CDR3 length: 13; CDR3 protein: CASSYQRAYEQYF; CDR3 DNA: TGTGCCAGCAGTTACCAGCGCGCCTACGAGCAGTACTTC
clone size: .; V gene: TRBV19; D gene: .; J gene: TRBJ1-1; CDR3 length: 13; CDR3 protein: CASSMAVNTEAFF; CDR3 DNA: TGTGCCAGTAGTATGGCAGTGAACACTGAAGCTTTCTTT
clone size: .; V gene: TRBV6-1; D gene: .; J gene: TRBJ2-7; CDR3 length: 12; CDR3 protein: CASSEYSREQYF; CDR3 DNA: TGTGCCAGCAGTGAATATAGTCGCGAGCAGTACTTC